This passage covers 27 T cell receptor beta chains from one sample sequenced in a study of identical twins. TCRdb re-called the 5' RACE reads with MiXCR, one entry per CDR3 protein. The sample records under 300,000 distinct CDR3 sequences, around 15% being singletons. The sequenced sample was memory (CD45RO+) T cells sorted from blood. These receptors came from a woman aged 18-29 years in good health.

On this clonotype itself: A junction boundary mismatches the germline segment, possibly from a read error. This chain connects TRBV5-1 to TRBJ2-1, with 9 bases identical to TRBD1. The CDR3 runs to 15 residues. Germline V gene lookup returns CDR1 SGHRS and CDR2 YFSETQ. CDR3 in amino acids: CASSLGGTGYNEQLF. The CDR3 DNA reads TGCGCCAGCAGCTTGGGAGGGACAGGGTACAATGAGCAGCTCTTC.

The chain recombines TRBV6-2 or TRBV6-3 with TRBJ2-2, with D uncertain. Germline V CDR1 and CDR2: MNHEY, SVGEGT. This CDR3 spans 14 amino acids. V gave up 4 bases and J gave up 1 base, with 7 bases separating them. DNA of the CDR3: TGTGCCAGCAGTTGGGTTAGGAACACCGGGGAGCTGTTTTTT. Amino acid sequence: CASSWVRNTGELFF.

This sequence joins TRBV20-1 and TRBJ2-1; D unclear. The ends were cut back, 6 bases at V and 9 bases at J, with 9 bases in the middle. CDR3 size: 10 residues. In germline, CDR1 is DFQATT, CDR2 SNEGSKA (reference sequence). The CDR3 region is CSALYGEQFF. The CDR3 DNA sequence: TGCAGTGCGCTCTACGGTGAGCAGTTCTTC.

The chain combines TRBV24-1 with TRBJ2-5; a weak D match, TRBD2 (5 bases). CDR1 and CDR2 (germline): KGHDR, SFDVKD. The CDR3 extends over 16 amino acids. V lost 0 bases to trimming and J lost 2 bases, with 12 bases between them. CDR3 sequence: CATSDLREGCQETQYF. The CDR3 coding sequence is TGTGCCACCAGTGATTTGCGAGAGGGATGTCAAGAGACCCAGTACTTC.

The sample holds many counts of this clonotype. The chain has TRBV7-8 and TRBJ2-7, with D perhaps matching TRBD1 (5 bases). The CDR3 length is 13 residues. The germline V and J ends were trimmed by 5 bases and 1 base, with 9 bases remaining between them. CDR1 and CDR2 from the germline V gene are SGHVS and FQNEAQ. Written as DNA, the CDR3 is TGTGCCAGCAGCATCAGGGTTTCCTACGAGCAGTACTTC. Amino acids: CASSIRVSYEQYF.

This clonotype was observed a few times. The chain recombines TRBV28 with TRBJ2-1; no reliable D call. V lost 3 bases to trimming and J lost 5 bases, with 14 bases between them. The germline V gene encodes CDR1 MDHEN and CDR2 SYDVKM. CDR3 length equals 15 residues. The CDR3 DNA reads as TGTGCCAGCAGTTTCGGGTGGGGTTCGCACAATGAGCAGTTCTTC. The encoded protein is CASSFGWGSHNEQFF.

The chain employs TRBV20-1 and TRBJ2-3; D is possibly TRBD2 (5 bases). Germline CDR1 DFQATT, CDR2 SNEGSKA (reference sequence). CDR3 length: 15 residues. The V end was cut by 2 bases, the J end by 1 base, with 13 bases between. CDR3 coding DNA: TGCAGTGCTAGATTCTGGGAGAGCGGCACAGATACGCAGTATTTT. This encodes CSARFWESGTDTQYF.

The rearrangement joins TRBV27 to TRBJ2-1; D assignment may be TRBD1 or TRBD2 (5 bases each). V was clipped by 7 bases and J by 9 bases, with 16 bases between them. CDR1 and CDR2 (germline): MNHEY, SMNVEV (reference sequence). CDR3 size: 13 residues. The CDR3 region has the DNA TGTGCCAGCATTCGACCCTCTGGGGGTGAGCAGTTCTTC. Protein sequence: CASIRPSGGEQFF.

In its sample, this clonotype was seen a few times. The chain employs TRBV5-6 and TRBJ2-5; the D gene could be TRBD1 or TRBD2 (6 bases each). Per germline, CDR1 SGHDT and CDR2 YYEEEE. The CDR3 has 15 amino acids. V was clipped by 1 base and J by 4 bases, with 14 bases between them. For the CDR3, the DNA is TGTGCCAGCAGCTTGCAGGTTACGGGGGCAGAGACCCAGTACTTC. Amino acids: CASSLQVTGAETQYF. Filled out from reference TRBV5-6 and TRBJ2-5, the complete variable domain reads DAGVTQSPTHLIKTRGQQVTLRCSPKSGHDTVSWYQQALGQGPQFIFQYYEEEERQRGNFPDRFSGHQFPNYSSELNVNALLLGDSALYLCASSLQVTGAETQYFGPGTRLLVL.

A few counts support this clonotype. V is TRBV18 and J is TRBJ2-3; tentative D call: TRBD2 (6 bases). Germline V lookup: CDR1 KGHSH, CDR2 LQKENI. The CDR3 is 17 residues long. V was pared by 0 bases and J by 1 base, with 14 bases between. CDR3 coding DNA: TGTGCCAGCTCACCACCTTCCGGGAGCGTGGGCACAGATACGCAGTATTTT. Its protein product is CASSPPSGSVGTDTQYF.

The rearrangement joins TRBV27 to TRBJ2-3; 13 bases are a match to TRBD2. CDR1 is MNHEY, CDR2 SMNVEV, per germline (reference sequence). V was pared by 8 bases and J by 8 bases, with 10 bases of the junction left unmatched. CDR3 length equals 15 residues. CDR3 protein: CASGTSGAPLGTQYF. The CDR3 bases are TGTGCCAGCGGGACTAGCGGGGCCCCCCTCGGTACGCAGTATTTT.

V gene TRBV27 combines with J gene TRBJ2-4, with D possibly matching TRBD1 (6 bases). The germline CDR1 and CDR2 sequences are MNHEY and SMNVEV (reference sequence). V was pared by 2 bases and J by 12 bases, with 17 bases between. The CDR3 length is 14 residues. The CDR3 reads CASSLKPTGRDQYF. The CDR3 DNA is TGTGCCAGCAGTTTAAAACCGACAGGACGAGATCAGTACTTC.

Comment on this clonotype: The final CDR3 position lacks the conserved phenylalanine or tryptophan, pointing to a likely read error. The chain uses TRBV5-1 and TRBJ2-5; D unresolved. Germline CDR1 reads SGHRS; CDR2 reads YFSETQ. There are 14 residues in the CDR3. V lost 1 base to trimming and J lost 4 bases, with 11 bases between them. The CDR3 sequence is CASSLLGQRETQYL. The DNA of the CDR3 is TGCGCCAGCAGCTTGTTAGGGCAGCGAGAGACCCAGTACCTC.

This clonotype appeared many times. The CDR3 is CASSQEFQDRGRETQYF. CDR3 bases: TGTGCCAGCAGCCAAGAGTTCCAGGACAGGGGGCGAGAGACCCAGTACTTC. The rearrangement links TRBV4-2 to TRBJ2-5; 11 bases are a match to TRBD1. The V gene end was trimmed by 0 bases and the J gene end by 4 bases; junction bases not matched to a gene: 7. The CDR3 has 17 amino acids. The germline CDR1 and CDR2 sequences are LGHNA and YNFKEQ.

Turning to this clonotype: A read error may produce the germline difference seen at one junction end. The chain is built from TRBV20-1 and TRBJ1-2, with 7 bases lining up with TRBD1. This CDR3 comprises 13 residues. Germline assignment: CDR1 DFQATT and CDR2 SNEGSKA (reference sequence). CDR3 DNA sequence: TGTGGAGGGGGCGAGGTAGTTGGGGGTGGCTACACCTTC. This gives the protein CGGGEVVGGGYTF.

The genes are TRBV4-3 and TRBJ2-7; TRBD2 matches 8 bases. This CDR3 spans 15 amino acids. CDR1 is LGHNA, CDR2 YSLEER, per germline. V shed 1 base, J shed 4 bases, and the junction held 6 bases outside the gene matches. This chain's CDR3 is CASSQALSGNYEQYF. DNA for the CDR3: TGCGCCAGCAGCCAAGCTCTTAGCGGGAATTACGAGCAGTACTTC.

The rearrangement joins TRBV29-1 to TRBJ2-1; 13 bases agree with TRBD2. The CDR3 spans 18 residues. Germline V gene sequence: CDR1 SQVTM, CDR2 ANQGSEA. V shed 2 bases, J shed 8 bases, and the junction held 15 bases outside the gene matches. The CDR3 loop reads CSVERPQGLAGVGDEQFF. In DNA, the CDR3 is TGCAGCGTTGAAAGGCCCCAAGGACTAGCGGGGGTGGGGGATGAGCAGTTCTTC.

This clonotype was counted many times. This rearrangement joins TRBV27 to TRBJ2-7, with D perhaps TRBD2 (6 bases). Germline CDR1 is MNHEY and CDR2 is SMNVEV (reference sequence). Trimming removed 0 bases from V and 1 base from J, with 10 bases in between. The length of the CDR3 is 15 residues. The CDR3: CASSLSGGRSYEQYF. DNA for the CDR3: TGTGCCAGCAGTTTATCCGGGGGTCGATCCTACGAGCAGTACTTC.

The chain joins TRBV7-9 to TRBJ1-1, with TRBD1 as a possible D gene (6 bases). Germline V gene lookup returns CDR1 SEHNR and CDR2 FQNEAQ (reference sequence). The CDR3 contains 13 residues. The V end lost 3 bases, the J end lost 5 bases, and 10 bases lay between the germline ends. The CDR3 nucleotides read TGTGCCAGCAGCTTGTCCCAGGGGACTGAAGCTTTCTTT. Translation gives CASSLSQGTEAFF.

This clonotype was counted between two and nine times. The chain recombines TRBV3-1 with TRBJ2-1; 15 bases line up with TRBD2. V lost 4 bases to trimming and J lost 10 bases; unmatched junction nucleotides: 2. The CDR3 has 14 amino acids. Germline assignment: CDR1 LGHDT and CDR2 YNNKEL (reference sequence). For the CDR3, the DNA is TGTGCCAGCAGCCTAGGGACTAGCGGGAGGGAGCAGTTCTTC. Translation: CASSLGTSGREQFF.

This clonotype was detected only a few times. This chain uses TRBV5-1 with TRBJ2-1, with D unresolved. V was shortened by 3 bases and J by 9 bases, with 13 bases between the two germline ends. CDR3 length equals 13 residues. Germline assignment: CDR1 SGHRS and CDR2 YFSETQ. CDR3: CASSSVLLGEQFF. The CDR3 DNA sequence: TGCGCCAGCAGCTCCGTCCTTCTTGGTGAGCAGTTCTTC. The entire variable domain, with the rest obtained from reference TRBV5-1 and TRBJ2-1, is as follows: KAGVTQTPRYLIKTRGQQVTLSCSPISGHRSVSWYQQTPGQGLQFLFEYFSETQRNKGNFPGRFSGRQFSNSRSEMNVSTLELGDSALYLCASSSVLLGEQFFGPGTRLTVL.

The chain employs TRBV6-1 and TRBJ1-2, with TRBD1 matching 7 bases. The CDR3 runs 13 residues. The germline CDR1 and CDR2 sequences are MNHNS and SASEGT. V lost 3 bases, J lost 4 bases, and 2 bases stayed unmatched. CDR3 nucleotides: TGTGCCAGCAGTGAGACAGGGTTCTATGGCTACACCTTC. Translation gives CASSETGFYGYTF.

Here the CDR3 reads CASSPRLAGGPRDEQFF. The DNA for the CDR3 is TGTGCCAGCAGTCCTCGACTAGCGGGGGGGCCCCGGGATGAGCAGTTCTTC. J is TRBJ2-1 and V is TRBV6-2 or TRBV6-3; 14 bases agree with TRBD2. CDR1 is MNHEY, CDR2 SVGEGT, per germline. V dropped 5 bases and J dropped 8; count of bases not matched to a gene: 11. The CDR3 contains 17 residues.

V gene TRBV20-1 combines with J gene TRBJ2-3; the D gene is possibly TRBD1 (6 bases). CDR1 and CDR2 (germline): DFQATT, SNEGSKA (reference sequence). The CDR3 length is 14 residues. V shed 6 bases and J shed 1 base, with 14 bases lying between them. In DNA, the CDR3 is TGCAGTGCCCAGAGCAGGGGCCGCACAGATACGCAGTATTTT. It translates to CSAQSRGRTDTQYF.

The V and J genes are TRBV20-1 and TRBJ2-1; D remains unclear. This CDR3 contains 12 residues. Per the germline V gene, CDR1 is DFQATT and CDR2 is SNEGSKA (reference sequence). The V end lost 2 bases, the J end lost 6 bases, and 8 bases lay between the germline ends. The CDR3 protein is CSARLAFNEQFF. For the CDR3, the DNA is TGCAGTGCTAGATTGGCTTTCAATGAGCAGTTCTTC.

This clonotype was seen only a few times. The chain employs TRBV4-3 and TRBJ2-2; D uncertain. Trimming removed 0 bases from V and 1 base from J, with 6 bases in between. The V gene's germline CDR1 is LGHNA and CDR2 YSLEER. The CDR3 is 15 residues long. CDR3 DNA: TGCGCCAGCAGCCAAGATGGGCGGAACACCGGGGAGCTGTTTTTT. It is translated as CASSQDGRNTGELFF.

The chain carries TRBV20-1 and TRBJ2-1; tentatively, D is TRBD1 or TRBD2 (6 bases each). Trimming shortened V by 7 bases and J by 10 bases, and 23 bases separated the two germline ends. This CDR3 is built from 14 residues. Germline CDR1 and CDR2: DFQATT and SNEGSKA (reference sequence). The CDR3, as DNA: TGCAGTGTCCTTAGCGGACTCGGAGGGGGGGAGCAGTTCTTC. Translated, it gives CSVLSGLGGGEQFF.